This T cell receptor (beta chain) came from a study of Graves' ophthalmopathy and Graves' hyperthyroidism. Beta-chain TCR CDR3 regions were amplified from RNA transcripts. First-round RT-PCR relied on HTBI primers, and a second-round multiplex PCR came next. TCRdb re-analysed the multiplex PCR reads in MiXCR, keeping a single row per CDR3 protein. In the table there are 560,000 or so distinct CDR3 sequences, 35% to 45% of which are singletons. This clonotype was picked up a small number of times. Trimming took off 1 base at V and 2 bases at J, with 16 bases between the two ends. CDR3 length: 17 amino acids. Germline CDR1 is LNHNV and CDR2 is YYDKDF (reference sequence).

This receptor was taken from an adult man with Graves' hyperthyroidism. The sequenced sample consisted of peripheral blood or thyroid tissue (not recorded which). The chain recombines TRBV15 with TRBJ2-3, with D possibly TRBD2 on 5 matching bases. CDR3 loop: CATSRGDSADNTDTQYF. For the CDR3, the DNA is TGTGCCACCAGCAGAGGTGATAGCGCGGATAACACAGATACGCAGTATTTT.